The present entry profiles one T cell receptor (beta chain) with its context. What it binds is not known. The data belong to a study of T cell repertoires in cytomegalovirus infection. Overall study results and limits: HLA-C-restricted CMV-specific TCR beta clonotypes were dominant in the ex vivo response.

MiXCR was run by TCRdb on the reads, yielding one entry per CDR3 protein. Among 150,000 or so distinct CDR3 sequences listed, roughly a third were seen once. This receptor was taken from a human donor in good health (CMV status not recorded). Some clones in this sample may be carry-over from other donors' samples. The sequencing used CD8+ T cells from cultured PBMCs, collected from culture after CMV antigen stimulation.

The CDR3 DNA sequence: TGTGCCAGCAGCCAAGCGACGGGATTAGATTTGCAAGAGACCCAGTACTTC. Protein product: CASSQATGLDLQETQYF. V usage is TRBV3-1 and J usage is TRBJ2-5; possible D gene TRBD2, 5 bases. Per germline, CDR1 LGHDT and CDR2 YNNKEL (reference sequence). Trimming left V 1 base short and J 2 bases short, with 17 bases between. The CDR3 extends over 17 amino acids.